A selection of T cell receptor beta chains follows, all from one sample in a study of cytomegalovirus exposure and HLA in healthy donors. The table came from immunoSEQ multiplex PCR; TCRdb's copy has only in-frame clones and leaves some out. The data show 150,000 to 200,000 clones, with under 80% seen just once and under 3% held by the top ten. Sequencing used PBMCs. The origin of the receptors is a middle-aged man in good health and CMV-seronegative. The CDR3 runs from the conserved cysteine through the conserved F or W. Fields, in order: clone size, D gene, J gene, V gene, CDR3 DNA, CDR3 protein. The D gene is left open where the match is weak. The size field is filled for only some rows; it gives once, few, many or a size class.

clone_size: -; d_call: TRBD1; j_call: TRBJ2-5; v_call: TRBV5-1; cdr3_nt: TGCGCCAGCAGCTTCGCAGGGGGCGAGGAGGCCCAGTACTTC; cdr3_aa: CASSFAGGEEAQYF
clone_size: few; d_call: -; j_call: TRBJ2-3; v_call: TRBV10-2; cdr3_nt: TGCGCCAGCGGTAGCGACTCAAACACAGATACGCAGTATTTT; cdr3_aa: CASGSDSNTDTQYF
clone_size: -; d_call: -; j_call: TRBJ2-5; v_call: TRBV19; cdr3_nt: TGTGCCAGCACCTCAGGGCAGGTCCAAGAGACCCAGTACTTC; cdr3_aa: CASTSGQVQETQYF
clone_size: -; d_call: TRBD2; j_call: TRBJ2-1; v_call: TRBV7-7; cdr3_nt: TGTGCTAGCAGCTTAGGACGCGGGAGGGGGTCGAATGAGCAGTTCTTC; cdr3_aa: CASSLGRGRGSNEQFF
clone_size: once; d_call: TRBD2; j_call: TRBJ2-2; v_call: TRBV6-4; cdr3_nt: TGTGCCAGCAGTGCCATAGCGGGTTCCACCGGGGAGCTGTTTTTT; cdr3_aa: CASSAIAGSTGELFF
clone_size: -; d_call: -; j_call: TRBJ2-5; v_call: TRBV19; cdr3_nt: TGTGCCAGTAGTATAGGGGGGGGCAGGGAGACCCAGTACTTC; cdr3_aa: CASSIGGGRETQYF
clone_size: -; d_call: TRBD1; j_call: TRBJ2-7; v_call: TRBV7-2; cdr3_nt: TGTGCCAGCAGCAGCACCGGGACAGTCCTTTACGAGCAGTACTTC; cdr3_aa: CASSSTGTVLYEQYF
clone_size: few; d_call: TRBD1; j_call: TRBJ1-2; v_call: TRBV19; cdr3_nt: TGTGCCAGTAGTATTGACAGGGGTTCGAGAGGCTACACCTTC; cdr3_aa: CASSIDRGSRGYTF
clone_size: -; d_call: -; j_call: TRBJ2-1; v_call: TRBV15; cdr3_nt: TGTGCCACCAGCAGAGAGGGGCACACCTTTTCCCCCAATGAGCAGTTCTTC; cdr3_aa: CATSREGHTFSPNEQFF
clone_size: -; d_call: -; j_call: TRBJ2-5; v_call: TRBV2; cdr3_nt: TGTGCCAGCAGACAACCTAGTCACGGGGAGACCCAGTACTTC; cdr3_aa: CASRQPSHGETQYF
clone_size: -; d_call: -; j_call: TRBJ2-4; v_call: TRBV6-6; cdr3_nt: TGTGCAAGCAGGCTAAGTTTCAAAAACATTCAGTACTTC; cdr3_aa: CASRLSFKNIQYF
clone_size: -; d_call: TRBD2; j_call: TRBJ2-5; v_call: TRBV11-2; cdr3_nt: TGTGCCAGCAGCCCTCATCTAGCGGGAGGGCCGAAAGAGCAGTACTTC; cdr3_aa: CASSPHLAGGPKEQYF
clone_size: -; d_call: TRBD1; j_call: TRBJ2-2; v_call: TRBV6-4; cdr3_nt: TGTGCCAGCAGTGACAACAGGGGGACCGGGGAGCTGTTTTTT; cdr3_aa: CASSDNRGTGELFF
clone_size: -; d_call: -; j_call: TRBJ1-1; v_call: TRBV27; cdr3_nt: TGTGCCAGCAGCCCGGGACACTTGTTGAACACTGAAGCTTTCTTT; cdr3_aa: CASSPGHLLNTEAFF
clone_size: -; d_call: -; j_call: TRBJ1-4; v_call: TRBV7-9; cdr3_nt: TGTTCCAGCAGCTGGGGGTCGGGGGGAGAGGTAAAACTGTTTTTT; cdr3_aa: CSSSWGSGGEVKLFF
clone_size: -; d_call: -; j_call: TRBJ1-2; v_call: TRBV6-5; cdr3_nt: TGTGCCAGCAGCCGCTCGGGTTCTTTTAACTATGGCTACACCTTC; cdr3_aa: CASSRSGSFNYGYTF
clone_size: -; d_call: TRBD1; j_call: TRBJ2-1; v_call: TRBV4-1; cdr3_nt: TGCGCCAGCAGCCAAGTCCGGGGGACAGGGGACAATGAGCAGTTCTTC; cdr3_aa: CASSQVRGTGDNEQFF
clone_size: -; d_call: TRBD2; j_call: TRBJ2-3; v_call: TRBV6-5; cdr3_nt: TGTGCCAGCAGAATTAGCGGGGCCACAGATACGCAGTATTTT; cdr3_aa: CASRISGATDTQYF
clone_size: once; d_call: TRBD2; j_call: TRBJ2-1; v_call: TRBV9; cdr3_nt: TGTGCCAGCAGCGCTAATCGACTAGCGGGGAGCTCCTACAATGAGCAGTTCTTC; cdr3_aa: CASSANRLAGSSYNEQFF
clone_size: -; d_call: TRBD1; j_call: TRBJ2-2; v_call: TRBV7-2; cdr3_nt: TGTGCCAGCATCCCCTGGACAGGGAGACCCGGGGAGCTGTTTTTT; cdr3_aa: CASIPWTGRPGELFF
clone_size: -; d_call: -; j_call: TRBJ2-7; v_call: TRBV30; cdr3_nt: TGTGCCGGGACCCGGGACTCTAACTACGAGCAGTACTTC; cdr3_aa: CAGTRDSNYEQYF
clone_size: -; d_call: -; j_call: TRBJ2-5; v_call: TRBV29-1; cdr3_nt: TGCAGCGTTGAACCAATCGGGTCAGGGCTGGGGGAGACCCAGTACTTC; cdr3_aa: CSVEPIGSGLGETQYF
clone_size: -; d_call: TRBD2; j_call: TRBJ2-2; v_call: TRBV25-1; cdr3_nt: TGTGCCAGCAGTGCGCTAGCGGCCGCGAACACCGGGGAGCTGTTTTTT; cdr3_aa: CASSALAAANTGELFF
clone_size: -; d_call: TRBD2; j_call: TRBJ2-1; v_call: TRBV6-1; cdr3_nt: TGTGCCAGCACCGGGTCTAGCGGGAGGGCCAATGAGCAGTTCTTC; cdr3_aa: CASTGSSGRANEQFF
clone_size: few; d_call: TRBD1; j_call: TRBJ2-1; v_call: TRBV2; cdr3_nt: TGTGCCAGCAGTGACGGGACAGGGTACAATGAGCAGTTCTTC; cdr3_aa: CASSDGTGYNEQFF
clone_size: -; d_call: TRBD1; j_call: TRBJ2-1; v_call: TRBV27; cdr3_nt: TGTGCCAGCAGTTTGTTGACAGGGGGAAACAATGAGCAGTTCTTC; cdr3_aa: CASSLLTGGNNEQFF
clone_size: -; d_call: -; j_call: TRBJ1-5; v_call: TRBV6-5; cdr3_nt: TGTGCCAGCAGTATGGGGACACACAATCAGCCCCAGCATTTT; cdr3_aa: CASSMGTHNQPQHF
clone_size: -; d_call: TRBD1; j_call: TRBJ1-2; v_call: TRBV27; cdr3_nt: TGTGCCAGCAGTTTAAGGGGACAGGGCGTAGGCGGGGGGACCTACACCTTC; cdr3_aa: CASSLRGQGVGGGTYTF
clone_size: -; d_call: -; j_call: TRBJ2-5; v_call: TRBV4-3; cdr3_nt: TGCGCCAGCAGCCAATTCCTAGTTTCAGAGACCCAGTACTTC; cdr3_aa: CASSQFLVSETQYF
clone_size: -; d_call: -; j_call: TRBJ1-5; v_call: TRBV6-1; cdr3_nt: TGTGCCAGCAGTGAATCTATCCGGGGACCCCAGCATTTT; cdr3_aa: CASSESIRGPQHF
clone_size: few; d_call: -; j_call: TRBJ1-4; v_call: TRBV27; cdr3_nt: TGTGCCAGCAGTTTGTCGTGGGGGCTGGGTGAAAAACTGTTTTTT; cdr3_aa: CASSLSWGLGEKLFF
clone_size: few; d_call: TRBD1; j_call: TRBJ1-6; v_call: TRBV30; cdr3_nt: TGTGCCTGGAGTCCAACCCGGGACAGGGGGCGAAATTCACCCCTCCACTTT; cdr3_aa: CAWSPTRDRGRNSPLHF
clone_size: few; d_call: TRBD2; j_call: TRBJ2-7; v_call: TRBV4-2; cdr3_nt: TGTGCCAGCAGCCGTCGACTAGCGGGAGGAGGCGAGCAGTACTTC; cdr3_aa: CASSRRLAGGGEQYF